These T cell receptor beta chains were read from a single sample in a study of blood T cell repertoires in COVID-19. The assay was immunoSEQ multiplex PCR, and TCRdb's table has in-frame clones only and misses some. The table includes a few hundred thousand clones, about four fifths detected once. Source material: peripheral blood. These receptors were obtained from a woman older than 75 with acute or convalescent COVID-19. Both conserved end residues are part of each CDR3.

J: TRBJ1-6; length: 14; V: TRBV12-1; CDR3: CASSWGGQSSPLHF
J: TRBJ2-1; length: 14; V: TRBV6-4; CDR3: CASSGGLWGNEQFF
J: TRBJ1-1; length: 10; V: TRBV29-1; CDR3: CSVTGQGAFF
J: TRBJ2-7; length: 13; V: TRBV28; CDR3: CASSNFRGSEQYF
J: TRBJ2-5; length: 14; V: TRBV13; CDR3: CASSIRLHQETQYF
J: TRBJ1-1; length: 13; V: TRBV12-3/TRBV12-4; CDR3: CASSLKPNTEAFF
J: TRBJ2-7; length: 13; V: TRBV19; CDR3: CASKEQGAYEQYF
J: TRBJ1-6; length: 15; V: TRBV5-1; CDR3: CASSLDQGYNSPLHF
J: TRBJ1-1; length: 15; V: TRBV9; CDR3: CASSPIPGGGTEAFF
J: TRBJ2-1; length: 14; V: TRBV7-9; CDR3: CASSWGQGVGEQFF
J: TRBJ1-1; length: 16; V: TRBV9; CDR3: CASTPTGGGRNTEAFF
J: TRBJ1-4; length: 15; V: TRBV6-5; CDR3: CASSYARATNEKLFF
J: TRBJ2-5; length: 13; V: TRBV2; CDR3: CATNGQLEETQYF
J: TRBJ2-5; length: 17; V: TRBV21-1; CDR3: CASSNEEGLAEQETQYF
J: TRBJ2-7; length: 13; V: TRBV7-6; CDR3: CASSRTSGAEQYF
J: TRBJ2-1; length: 16; V: TRBV5-1; CDR3: CASSLAASGASNEQFF
J: TRBJ1-1; length: 13; V: TRBV11-2; CDR3: CASSLILDSEAFF
J: TRBJ1-1; length: 13; V: TRBV7-8; CDR3: CASSLSERSEAFF
J: TRBJ2-3; length: 16; V: TRBV3-1/TRBV3-2; CDR3: CASSQEGAVRRDTQYF
J: TRBJ2-3; length: 14; V: TRBV7-3; CDR3: CASSQGLATDTQYF
J: TRBJ2-3; length: 17; V: TRBV27; CDR3: CASSLLWTSGSTDTQYF
J: TRBJ2-7; length: 14; V: TRBV5-1; CDR3: CASSLASGRVEQYF
J: TRBJ1-4; length: 16; V: TRBV19; CDR3: CASSIVGTRSHEKLFF
J: TRBJ1-1; length: 14; V: TRBV9; CDR3: CASSLQGTNTEAFF
J: TRBJ2-2; length: 14; V: TRBV7-9; CDR3: CASSSGQNTGELFF
J: TRBJ1-4; length: 15; V: TRBV6-5; CDR3: CASGDRGLTNEKLFF
J: TRBJ2-1; length: 13; V: TRBV5-8; CDR3: CASSLDSYNEQFF
J: TRBJ2-7; length: 14; V: TRBV3-1/TRBV3-2; CDR3: CASSPWEDSYEQYF
J: TRBJ2-1; length: 14; V: TRBV6-5; CDR3: CASSGQGVINEQFF
J: TRBJ1-5; length: 17; V: TRBV4-1; CDR3: CASSQAGRGRVSQPQHF
J: TRBJ1-5; length: 15; V: TRBV3-1/TRBV3-2; CDR3: CASSQDLTGGQPQHF
J: TRBJ2-1; length: 15; V: TRBV3-1/TRBV3-2; CDR3: CASSYGNRGKGEQFF
J: TRBJ2-1; length: 15; V: TRBV4-2; CDR3: CASSQDHNRVNEQFF
J: TRBJ2-5; length: 16; V: TRBV19; CDR3: CASSRSGTGARETQYF
J: TRBJ1-1; length: 15; V: TRBV25-1; CDR3: CASSAGGGQRTEAFF
J: TRBJ2-7; length: 16; V: TRBV19; CDR3: CASSIRETSGDYEQYF
J: TRBJ2-2; length: 17; V: TRBV28; CDR3: CASSTTPPSSNTGELFF
J: TRBJ1-4; length: 14; V: TRBV13; CDR3: CASSPSWGREKLFF
J: TRBJ1-5; length: 15; V: TRBV28; CDR3: CASSLGARGLQPQHF
J: TRBJ1-6; length: 16; V: TRBV9; CDR3: CASSVSFRGDNSPLHF
J: TRBJ2-1; length: 15; V: TRBV3-1/TRBV3-2; CDR3: CASSLPGQGRDEQFF
J: TRBJ1-5; length: 16; V: TRBV5-1; CDR3: CASSLGDRIGNQPQHF
J: TRBJ1-3; length: 17; V: TRBV4-3; CDR3: CASSRVGGGISGNTIYF
J: TRBJ2-1; length: 15; V: TRBV11-3; CDR3: CASSRGLAGEREQFF
J: TRBJ2-5; length: 19; V: TRBV5-1; CDR3: CASSLELGIGSGVQETQYF
J: TRBJ2-5; length: 15; V: TRBV24-1; CDR3: CATSDPGQFGETQYF
J: TRBJ1-1; length: 14; V: TRBV5-1; CDR3: CASSLNNLNTEAFF
J: TRBJ2-3; length: 16; V: TRBV12-5; CDR3: CASGDPTGEDTDTQYF